The 20 T cell receptor beta chains reported below all come from one sample, sequenced in a study of shared clonotypes between healthy human individuals. Terminally differentiated effector memory CD45RA+ cells were excluded from the naive CD8 cells, which were CD45RO-negative and positively selected for CCR7. The protocol was immunoSEQ multiplex PCR, while the TCRdb copy is restricted to in-frame clones and leaves out a portion. The sample includes about 2 million clones, roughly 94% of them seen just once. The sequenced sample was naive CD8+ T cells sorted from blood. Receptor source: a man aged 18 to 30 in good health.

The chain uses TRBV2 and TRBJ1-2, with 7 bases aligning to TRBD1. Germline V lookup: CDR1 SNHLY, CDR2 FYNNEI. Trimming cost V 6 bases and J 7 bases; bases outside gene matches: 5. The CDR3 spans 12 residues. The CDR3 nucleotides read TGTGCCAGCAGCCAGGGGGGGACTGGCTACACCTTC. Translated: CASSQGGTGYTF.

This chain connects TRBV7-9 to TRBJ1-1, with a tentative D call TRBD1 (6 bases). The V and J ends lost 1 base and 5 bases respectively, with 14 bases between them. CDR3 length: 15 amino acids. Germline V CDR1 and CDR2: SEHNR, FQNEAQ (reference sequence). This CDR3 is CASSLGVGALTEAFF. The CDR3 nucleotides read TGTGCCAGCAGCTTAGGTGTGGGGGCTTTGACTGAAGCTTTCTTT. The full variable domain, its missing parts supplied by reference TRBV7-9 and TRBJ1-1, is DTGVSQNPRHKITKRGQNVTFRCDPISEHNRLYWYRQTLGQGPEFLTYFQNEAQLEKSRLLSDRFSAERPKGSFSTLEIQRTEQGDSAMYLCASSLGVGALTEAFFGQGTRLTVV.

The table lists this clone with a count of one. V gene TRBV9 combines with J gene TRBJ2-1; unclear D gene. Germline CDR1 reads SGDLS; CDR2 reads YYNGEE. This CDR3 contains 14 residues. V gave up 3 bases and J gave up 4 bases, with 11 bases separating them. The DNA for the CDR3 is TGTGCCAGCAGCGCCCCTCTAGGGTACAATGAGCAGTTCTTC. This encodes CASSAPLGYNEQFF.

This sequence joins TRBV7-6 and TRBJ1-5; the D gene is possibly TRBD1 (6 bases). The germline gives CDR1 SGHVS, CDR2 FNYEAQ. CDR3 length: 16 residues. Trimming took off 2 bases at V and 2 bases at J, with 13 bases between the two ends. CDR3 sequence (DNA): TGTGCCAGCAGCTTACTTGGGGGCAATGGCAATCAGCCCCAGCATTTT. Protein: CASSLLGGNGNQPQHF.

This clone was recorded once. V and J are TRBV5-8 and TRBJ1-5, with D unresolved. The CDR3 length is 13 residues. V gave up 0 bases and J gave up 9 bases, with 10 bases separating them. Looked up from germline, CDR1 is SGHTS and CDR2 is YDEGEE. In DNA, the CDR3 is TGTGCCAGCAGCTTGGGAGGGCCACGGCCCCAGCATTTT. As protein: CASSLGGPRPQHF.

This clone was counted a single time. Other DNA sequences within the sample encode an identical CDR3. This chain links TRBV5-4 with TRBJ2-7; 10 bases align to TRBD1. V was pared by 2 bases and J by 3 bases, with 5 bases of the junction left unmatched. Germline-derived CDR1 and CDR2 are SGHNT and YYREEE (reference sequence). The CDR3 runs to 15 residues. CDR3 in amino acids: CASSFSGTGVYEQYF. The CDR3, as DNA: TGTGCCAGCAGCTTCTCCGGGACAGGGGTCTACGAGCAGTACTTC. Supplemented by reference TRBV5-4 and TRBJ2-7, the full variable domain reads ETGVTQSPTHLIKTRGQQVTLRCSSQSGHNTVSWYQQALGQGPQFIFQYYREEENGRGNFPPRFSGLQFPNYSSELNVNALELDDSALYLCASSFSGTGVYEQYFGPGTRLTVT.

The rearrangement links TRBV22-1 to TRBJ2-5; TRBD2 reflects the table's D call only, with no check against the DNA. TRBV22-1 is a documented pseudogene. This CDR3 spans 11 amino acids. As DNA, the CDR3 is TGTCCTGGGAGCGGACTGACGGCCCAGTACTTC. This gives the protein CPGSGLTAQYF.

V usage is TRBV6-5 and J usage is TRBJ2-1; no firm D call. The CDR3 totals 13 residues. Between the trimmed V and J ends, which lost 2 bases and 7 bases, there was a span of 9 bases. CDR1 is MNHEY and CDR2 is SVGAGI in the germline V gene. CDR3 in DNA: TGTGCCAGCAGTTACAACCAGGAGAATGAGCAGTTCTTC. Amino acids: CASSYNQENEQFF.

The chain employs TRBV5-4 and TRBJ2-1; no reliable D call. This CDR3 region has 15 residues. V was shortened by 2 bases and J by 0 bases, with 9 bases between the two germline ends. The germline CDR1 and CDR2 sequences are SGHNT and YYREEE (reference sequence). The CDR3 here is CASSFIESSYNEQFF. The CDR3 nucleotides are TGTGCCAGCAGCTTCATCGAGAGCTCCTACAATGAGCAGTTCTTC.

The chain links TRBV9 to TRBJ2-7; TRBD2 matches at 7 bases. Germline CDR1 SGDLS, CDR2 YYNGEE. V lost 0 bases, J lost 0 bases, and 6 bases stayed unmatched. This CDR3 is 16 amino acids long. CDR3 sequence: CASSVAVGGSSYEQYF. The CDR3 DNA reads TGTGCCAGCAGCGTAGCTGTGGGGGGGAGCTCCTACGAGCAGTACTTC.

V and J are TRBV6-5 and TRBJ1-1, with 7 bases identical to TRBD1. The length of the CDR3 is 14 residues. The V gene's germline CDR1 is MNHEY and CDR2 SVGAGI. Trimming removed 8 bases from V and 5 bases from J; junction bases left unmatched: 11. The DNA of the CDR3 is TGTGCCAGCCGGGCCCAGGGGGTATTGACTGAAGCTTTCTTT. Amino acids: CASRAQGVLTEAFF.

The V and J genes are TRBV30 and TRBJ2-1, with TRBD1 matching 7 bases. CDR1 and CDR2 from the germline V gene are GTSNPN and SVGIG (reference sequence). Trimming took 5 bases from V and 4 from J; bases not matched to a gene: 8. CDR3 length equals 14 residues. The CDR3, as DNA: TGTGCCTGGGGACCCGGGACAGCTTACAATGAGCAGTTCTTC. It yields the protein CAWGPGTAYNEQFF. Based on the CDR3 plus reference TRBV30 and TRBJ2-1, the full variable domain is SQTIHQWPATLVQPVGSPLSLECTVEGTSNPNLYWYRQAAGRGLQLLFYSVGIGQISSEVPQNLSASRPQDRQFILSSKKLLLSDSGFYLCAWGPGTAYNEQFFGPGTRLTVL.

The CDR3 DNA is TGCGCCAGCAGCCAAGATTCCATCTCGACAGGGTGGATCTACGAGCAGTACTTC. It is translated as CASSQDSISTGWIYEQYF. The rearrangement joins TRBV4-1 to TRBJ2-7; TRBD1 aligns across 7 bases. Losses at the gene ends were 0 bases for V and 3 bases for J; bases not matched to a gene: 14. The CDR3 extends over 18 amino acids. Looked up from germline, CDR1 is MGHRA and CDR2 is YSYEKL.

The chain uses TRBV7-2 and TRBJ2-7; TRBD2 matches 7 bases. The V segment lost 3 bases and the J segment 0 bases; nucleotides outside the gene matches: 8. Germline loops: CDR1 SGHTA, CDR2 FQGNSA. This CDR3 is built from 16 residues. The CDR3, as DNA: TGTGCCAGCAGCTTGGGATCTAGCGGCCCCTCCTACGAGCAGTACTTC. It encodes CASSLGSSGPSYEQYF.

The J gene is TRBJ2-7, the V gene TRBV6-5; 9 bases match TRBD1. This CDR3 is 15 amino acids long. Trimming cost V 7 bases and J 0 bases; bases outside gene matches: 7. Germline V gene sequence: CDR1 MNHEY, CDR2 SVGAGI. CDR3 nucleotides: TGTGCCAGCACCGGACAGGGGCGTAGCTCCTACGAGCAGTACTTC. This encodes CASTGQGRSSYEQYF.

The V call is TRBV4-3, the J call TRBJ2-1; 16 positions agree with TRBD2. The CDR3 sequence is 19 residues long. The germline V gene encodes CDR1 LGHNA and CDR2 YSLEER. After removal of 6 bases from V and 1 base from J, the junction contained 9 bases not matched to a gene. CDR3 in DNA: TGCGCCAGCAGTCCGGGACTAGCGGGAGGGCCTGCGTCCTACAATGAGCAGTTCTTC. Its protein is CASSPGLAGGPASYNEQFF.

The rearrangement uses TRBV7-9 and TRBJ1-3; D might be TRBD1 (5 bases). The V end was cut by 0 bases, the J end by 5 bases, with 8 bases between. This CDR3 is built from 14 residues. Germline assignment: CDR1 SEHNR and CDR2 FQNEAQ (reference sequence). CDR3 bases: TGTGCCAGCAGCTTAGCTTCAGGGCGAAACACCATATATTTT. Protein: CASSLASGRNTIYF.

The V call is TRBV21-1, the J call TRBJ1-5. TRBV21-1 is a pseudogene segment. The CDR3 runs to 13 residues. This CDR3 reads CATYGTVNQPQHF. The CDR3 DNA follows: TGTGCCACGTACGGGACGGTCAATCAGCCCCAGCATTTT.

The rearrangement links TRBV5-6 to TRBJ2-5; possible D gene TRBD2, 5 bases. The tail of the sequence fits TRBJ2-7 better, so the J call may be wrong. This CDR3 has 15 residues. CDR1 SGHDT and CDR2 YYEEEE come from the germline V gene. CDR3 nucleotides: TGTGCCAGCAGCTTCCCCTCGAGCGGCACCTACGAGCAGTACTTC. This gives the protein CASSFPSSGTYEQYF.

V usage is TRBV27 and J usage is TRBJ2-7, with D perhaps given as TRBD1 or TRBD2 (5 bases each). The V end was cut by 6 bases, the J end by 2 bases, with 14 bases between. This CDR3 comprises 14 residues. Germline V lookup: CDR1 MNHEY, CDR2 SMNVEV (reference sequence). The CDR3: CASRTGRGTYEQYF. CDR3 nucleotides: TGTGCCAGCAGAACGGGACGGGGAACCTACGAGCAGTACTTC.